The source of this T cell receptor (beta chain) is a study of patients and donors after allogeneic stem cell transplantation (dated by TCRdb to between 2020 and 2021). V is clipped by 7 bases and J by 4 bases, and the sequence between their germline boundaries is 5 bases long. From the cysteine through the phenylalanine, the CDR3 covers 11 amino acids. The read is trimmed to its CDR3 DNA, 33 bases read in frame from base 1. This clonotype came up many times. The antigen this receptor binds is unknown. The record has no base qualities; no much larger clone is one base away. To prepare the library, RT-PCR was applied. Sequencing took place on a NextSeq 550. TCRdb trimmed public reads at Q25 via fastp, called clones via MiXCR and kept in-frame beta chains. Duplicate CDR3 protein sequences are folded into a single record with the most common DNA and genes. The sample contains about a million distinct CDR3 sequences, roughly 17% of them found a single time. Around 5.5% of the sample belongs to the ten largest clones.

Sequencing was done on a sample of blood, either unsorted or a sorted T cell fraction (not recorded which). The rearranged chain carries TRBV12-3 or TRBV12-4 and TRBJ1-3, with the identity of the D gene unclear. The sequence derives from a human donor who was either an allogeneic HSCT recipient or a stem cell or donor lymphocyte infusion donor (not recorded which). It is not recorded whose cells these are; they may come from a transplant donor. The CDR3 region has the sequence CASNRGNTIYF. The DNA sequence reads TGTGCCAGCAATAGAGGAAACACCATATATTTT.